The clone carrying this T cell receptor (beta chain) was seen a few times. Its antigen is still unknown. The entry originates in a study of T-cell memory formation after mild COVID-19. Findings and limits, study-wide: Contracting CD4+ clones lay largely in CM and EM, with CD8+ ones residing in EMRA. Whether second-wave clones peaking at day 37 were SARS-CoV-2 specific went unconfirmed. Balance between CD4 and CD8 was seen in clones contracting day 15 to 85, and a CD4+ lean was seen in later expanders.

The V end was cut by 2 bases, the J end by 0 bases, with 13 bases between. The CDR3 runs to 15 residues. Germline V gene data show CDR1 as GTSNPN and CDR2 as SVGIG (reference sequence). The TCR alpha and TCR beta cDNA libraries, bearing sample barcodes and UMIs, were generated by 5'RACE using constant-segment primers. One entry per CDR3 protein results from TCRdb running MiXCR on the 5' RACE reads. The data contain 250,000 to 350,000 distinct CDR3 sequences, approximately 15% of them singletons. Input material: PBMCs or a T cell subset sorted from them (not recorded which). The chain employs TRBV30 and TRBJ1-1; tentatively, D is TRBD1 (5 bases). The clonotype originates from a man between 18 and 29 years old who had mild COVID-19 (a few samples of this study predate the infection). Cell type and time point are not known. CDR3 nucleotides: TGTGCCTGGAGTTCGATGGGACTCATGAACACTGAAGCTTTCTTT. Protein sequence: CAWSSMGLMNTEAFF.